The present TCR beta chain was sequenced within a study of T cell repertoires in cytomegalovirus infection. Study overall: Public TCR beta signatures indicated both CMV infection and matching HLA type. General study points: HLA-C-restricted TCR beta clonotypes specific for CMV led the ex vivo response. Carriers of CMV and the relevant HLA type were discriminated by public TCR beta frequency.

The J segment lost 3 bases and the V segment lost 2 bases, leaving 2 bases of the junction unmatched. The germline V gene encodes CDR1 MNHEY and CDR2 SVGEGT. The CDR3 loop spans 15 amino acids. From the reads, TCRdb called clonotypes with MiXCR, one entry per CDR3 protein. Of 310,000 or so distinct CDR3 sequences listed, 17% are singletons. This clonotype was counted many times. Its cognate antigen is unknown. Sequencing was carried out using PBMCs. The chain joins TRBV6-2 or TRBV6-3 to TRBJ2-3, with 10 bases that match TRBD1. This sequence originates from a human donor in good health (CMV status not recorded). Some clones in this sample may be carry-over from other donors' samples. The CDR3 loop reads CASSYAGQGTDTQYF. For the CDR3, the DNA is TGTGCCAGCAGTTACGCGGGACAGGGGACAGATACGCAGTATTTT.